A selection of T cell receptor beta chains follows, all from one sample in a study of T-cell reconstitution after alpha-beta-depleted transplantation in children. TCRdb re-called the PCR reads with MiXCR, one entry per CDR3 protein. The sample contains 490,000 or so distinct CDR3 sequences, under 12% of which appear only once. Sequenced material: PBMCs, taken before TCRalphabeta/CD19-depleted stem cell transplant. The receptors derive from a child aged 2 to 15 with inherited bone marrow failure, due to receive a stem cell transplant. CDR3s include the opening cysteine and the closing phenylalanine or tryptophan. D genes are given only for firm matches. A clone size is listed for some rows: how often the clone was seen (once, few, many), or a class if it is expanded.

size	J	V	D	CDR3	DNA
many	TRBJ2-3	TRBV6-4	-	CASSESWRDTQYF	TGTGCCAGCAGTGAAAGTTGGCGAGATACGCAGTATTTT
many	TRBJ2-1	TRBV4-2	-	CASSQDRTLNAEQFF	TGTGCCAGCAGCCAAGATAGGACCCTAAACGCTGAGCAGTTCTTC
-	TRBJ1-2	TRBV15	-	CATSREKYGYTF	TGTGCCACCAGCAGAGAAAAGTATGGCTACACCTTC
many	TRBJ2-5	TRBV28	-	CASSFWGETQYF	TGTGCCAGCAGTTTCTGGGGGGAGACCCAGTACTTC
many	TRBJ2-5	TRBV28	TRBD2	CASSTIAGESGETQYF	TGTGCCAGCAGTACCATAGCGGGAGAAAGTGGAGAGACCCAGTACTTC
many	TRBJ1-3	TRBV6-5	-	CASGSGVGLHSGNTIYF	TGTGCCAGCGGCTCGGGGGTGGGGCTCCACTCTGGAAACACCATATATTTT
few	TRBJ2-3	TRBV3-1	-	CASSQATDTQYF	TGTGCCAGCAGCCAAGCAACAGATACGCAGTATTTT
many	TRBJ2-5	TRBV20-1	-	CSARQVYQETQYF	TGCAGTGCTAGACAGGTGTACCAAGAGACCCAGTACTTC
many	TRBJ2-1	TRBV29-1	TRBD2	CSVGFLGGSEQFF	TGCAGCGTTGGATTTCTAGGCGGGAGTGAGCAGTTCTTC
few	TRBJ2-3	TRBV20-1	TRBD2	CSARGLAGGDTDTQYF	TGCAGTGCTCGAGGACTAGCGGGAGGGGACACAGATACGCAGTATTTT
once	TRBJ2-5	TRBV5-4	-	CASSLEPGLQETQYF	TGTGCCAGCAGCTTGGAGCCAGGACTCCAAGAGACCCAGTACTTC
many	TRBJ2-3	TRBV18	TRBD1	CASSPRLLGQDLTDTQYF	TGTGCCAGCTCACCACGTCTTTTGGGACAGGACCTCACAGATACGCAGTATTTT
many	TRBJ1-5	TRBV29-1	TRBD1	CSVETGYNQPQHF	TGCAGCGTTGAGACAGGGTACAATCAGCCCCAGCATTTT
few	TRBJ1-2	TRBV6-2/TRBV6-3	-	CASSYPDYEGDVYGYTF	TGTGCCAGCAGTTACCCAGACTACGAGGGGGATGTCTATGGCTACACCTTC
many	TRBJ1-5	TRBV15	-	CATSRDRHHINQPQHF	TGTGCCACCAGCAGAGATCGTCACCACATTAATCAGCCCCAGCATTTT
few	TRBJ2-7	TRBV5-5	-	CASSFSSPAYEQYF	TGTGCCAGCAGCTTTTCCTCTCCCGCCTACGAGCAGTACTTC
many	TRBJ2-3	TRBV20-1	-	CSAIRAPSTDTQYF	TGCAGTGCCATAAGGGCCCCGAGCACAGATACGCAGTATTTT
many	TRBJ2-1	TRBV14	-	CASSQRPGSNEQFF	TGTGCCAGCAGCCAACGTCCAGGGAGCAATGAGCAGTTCTTC
-	TRBJ2-7	TRBV7-2	TRBD1	CASSLRAGGREQYF	TGTGCCAGCAGCCTGCGCGCAGGGGGCAGAGAGCAGTACTTC
-	TRBJ2-7	TRBV10-3	-	CAISVTLTYEQYF	TGTGCCATCAGCGTGACCTTAACCTACGAGCAGTACTTC
many	TRBJ2-1	TRBV5-1	TRBD1	CASSAIPGQGTYNEQFF	TGCGCCAGCAGCGCAATACCGGGACAGGGGACCTACAATGAGCAGTTCTTC
many	TRBJ1-1	TRBV7-2	-	CASSLLMTAEAFF	TGTGCCAGCAGCCTATTAATGACCGCCGAGGCTTTCTTT
few	TRBJ2-5	TRBV20-1	-	CSTRQPQETQYF	TGCAGTACCCGACAGCCCCAAGAGACCCAGTACTTC
many	TRBJ2-1	TRBV7-9	-	CASSLERGSIYNEQFF	TGTGCCAGCAGCTTAGAACGCGGATCGATTTACAATGAGCAGTTCTTC
many	TRBJ2-3	TRBV24-1	-	CATSDLQGGEDTQYF	TGTGCCACCAGTGATTTGCAGGGGGGAGAAGATACGCAGTATTTT
many	TRBJ2-7	TRBV20-1	-	CSARRPSSYEQYF	TGCAGTGCTAGAAGACCGAGCTCCTACGAGCAGTACTTC
few	TRBJ2-3	TRBV6-1	TRBD1	CASSEGWDSSTDTQYF	TGTGCCAGCAGTGAAGGGTGGGACAGTAGCACAGATACGCAGTATTTT
few	TRBJ2-7	TRBV12-3/TRBV12-4	-	CASSLFSDTYEQYF	TGTGCCAGCAGTTTATTTTCTGACACCTACGAGCAGTACTTC
many	TRBJ2-1	TRBV6-1	-	CASSNSDYNEQFF	TGTGCCAGCAGTAATAGCGACTACAATGAGCAGTTCTTC
many	TRBJ2-4	TRBV12-3/TRBV12-4	-	CASSFPYLNQAKNIQYF	TGTGCCAGCAGTTTCCCTTATCTGAACCAAGCCAAAAACATTCAGTACTTC
many	TRBJ2-1	TRBV20-1	-	CSAREEDEQFF	TGCAGTGCTAGGGAGGAGGATGAGCAGTTCTTC
many	TRBJ1-6	TRBV5-4	-	CASTGGPGSYNSPLHF	TGTGCCTCCACCGGGGGTCCGGGATCCTATAATTCACCCCTCCACTTT
few	TRBJ1-3	TRBV5-8	-	CASSSAPLDSPGNTIYF	TGTGCCAGCAGCTCCGCCCCGCTCGACAGCCCTGGAAACACCATATATTTT
-	TRBJ2-1	TRBV4-2	TRBD1	CASSQGGQGPGNEQFF	TGTGCCAGCAGCCAAGGGGGACAGGGGCCGGGAAATGAGCAGTTCTTC